Below, 29 T cell receptor beta chains from the same sample are listed, as sequenced in a study of read filtering for tumor transcriptome and immune sequencing. Molecular barcoded adaptors covering alpha/delta and beta/gamma chains were used on roughly 370 ng RNA. TCRdb reprocessed the reads with MiXCR, giving one entry per CDR3 protein. The data contain approximately 57,000 distinct CDR3 sequences, around an eighth of them singletons. Sequencing used a population of CD138-negative cells sorted from bone marrow. All receptors come from a donor older than 35 with multiple myeloma.

Ten or more counts support this clonotype. CDR3 in DNA: TGCAGCGCTGGACAGGGCTCTAGTAGGACCGGGGAGCTGTTTTTT. Amino acids: CSAGQGSSRTGELFF. The gene calls are TRBV29-1 and TRBJ2-2, with 8 bases matching TRBD1. Per germline, CDR1 SQVTM and CDR2 ANQGSEA. Trimming removed 7 bases from V and 5 bases from J; junction bases left unmatched: 12. The CDR3 is made up of 15 amino acids.

The chain joins TRBV19 to TRBJ2-2; D is ambiguous. CDR1 LNHDA and CDR2 SQIVND come from the germline V gene (reference sequence). The CDR3 sequence is 15 residues long. The V end lost 10 bases, the J end lost 0 bases, and 15 bases lay between the germline ends. CDR3 in DNA: TGTGCCACCATCCCGGACGGATCGAACACCGGGGAGCTGTTTTTT. It translates to CATIPDGSNTGELFF.

This clonotype was detected many times. V is TRBV4-1 and J is TRBJ2-5; no reliable D call. This CDR3 has 12 amino acids. Between the trimmed V and J ends, which lost 0 bases and 3 bases, there was a span of 2 bases. From germline, CDR1 is MGHRA and CDR2 YSYEKL. The CDR3: CASSQDKETQYF. The CDR3 DNA reads TGCGCCAGCAGCCAAGACAAAGAGACCCAGTACTTC.

At least ten counts were recorded for this clonotype. This rearrangement joins TRBV20-1 to TRBJ2-5; 11 bases map to TRBD2. The length of the CDR3 is 12 residues. Germline V gives CDR1 DFQATT, CDR2 SNEGSKA (reference sequence). Unmatched junction bases numbered 3, after V lost 7 bases and J lost 5 bases. CDR3 amino acids: CSVAGGSETQYF. CDR3 bases: TGCAGTGTAGCGGGGGGGAGTGAGACCCAGTACTTC.

There are many counts of this clonotype. The V call is TRBV5-5, the J call TRBJ1-5; no clear D gene. With 0 bases removed from V and 11 bases from J, the gap between germline ends came to 9 bases. The CDR3 runs to 12 residues. Germline V CDR1 and CDR2: SGHKS, YYEKEE (reference sequence). CDR3 in amino acids: CASSLDGVAQHF. CDR3 coding DNA: TGTGCCAGCAGCTTGGATGGGGTAGCCCAGCATTTT.

This chain joins TRBV3-1 and TRBJ1-6; D might be TRBD1 (6 bases). V was cut by 4 bases and J by 8 bases, with 15 bases left in between. This CDR3 region has 15 residues. The germline V gene encodes CDR1 LGHDT and CDR2 YNNKEL (reference sequence). The CDR3 region is CASSRSGTTDSPLHF. DNA of the CDR3: TGTGCCAGCAGCCGGTCCGGGACAACAGATTCACCCCTCCACTTT.

This clonotype was found a few times. J is TRBJ2-3 and V is TRBV3-1, with D possibly being TRBD1 or TRBD2 (5 bases each). This CDR3 is 16 amino acids long. Between the trimmed V and J ends, which lost 3 bases and 1 base, there was a span of 14 bases. The V gene's germline CDR1 is LGHDT and CDR2 YNNKEL (reference sequence). CDR3 loop: CASSQAGAWGTDTQYF. CDR3 DNA sequence: TGTGCCAGCAGCCAGGCCGGGGCATGGGGCACAGATACGCAGTATTTT.

This clonotype was detected ten times or more. The CDR3 DNA reads TGTGCCAGCTCACCCGGACAGGCCCTGAACACTGAAGCTTTCTTT. This codes for CASSPGQALNTEAFF. The chain joins TRBV18 to TRBJ1-1; 7 positions agree with TRBD1. Germline-derived CDR1 and CDR2 are KGHSH and LQKENI. This CDR3 is built from 15 residues. J was trimmed by 0 bases and V by 3 bases; bases with no gene match: 4.

This clonotype was recorded a few times. A read error may produce the germline difference seen at one junction end. J is TRBJ1-4 and V is TRBV7-6; D not certain. From germline, CDR1 is SGHVS and CDR2 FNYEAQ. The CDR3 length is 16 residues. CDR3 region: CASSLTSPRRNEKLFF. As DNA, the CDR3 is TGTGCTAGCAGCTTGACGTCCCCTCGTAGGAATGAAAAACTGTTTTTT.

This clonotype was recorded many times. The chain employs TRBV12-3 or TRBV12-4 and TRBJ2-7; either TRBD1 or TRBD2 may fit D (7 bases each). V was shortened by 3 bases and J by 5 bases, with 20 bases between the two germline ends. This CDR3 region has 16 residues. CDR3 in DNA: TGTGCCAGCAGTTTCGGACAGGCCCGGGGAGGGAACGAGCAGTACTTC. Protein product: CASSFGQARGGNEQYF.

This clonotype was observed many times. The chain has TRBV19 and TRBJ2-1, with 10 bases identical to TRBD1. The CDR3 runs 16 residues. With 3 bases clipped from V and 2 bases from J, the junction kept 4 bases outside the gene matches. Per germline, CDR1 LNHDA and CDR2 SQIVND (reference sequence). CDR3 DNA sequence: TGTGCCAGTAGTATGGGGACAGGGGCTACCTACAATGAGCAGTTCTTC. This codes for CASSMGTGATYNEQFF.

This clonotype was observed many times. This chain links TRBV6-5 with TRBJ2-3; TRBD1 or TRBD2 may be the D gene (6 bases each). The CDR3 extends over 14 amino acids. V was clipped by 2 bases and J by 9 bases, with 15 bases between them. CDR1 is MNHEY and CDR2 is SVGAGI in the germline V gene. CDR3 amino acids: CASSYRGRAWTQYF. CDR3 coding DNA: TGTGCCAGCAGTTACCGGGGGCGGGCTTGGACGCAGTATTTT.

This clonotype was recorded at least ten times. The rearrangement links TRBV29-1 to TRBJ2-1, with 8 bases aligning to TRBD1. Trimming at V came to 1 base and at J to 4 bases, leaving 3 bases not matched to a gene. The CDR3 spans 14 residues. CDR1 is SQVTM and CDR2 is ANQGSEA in the germline V gene. The CDR3 region is CSVEVRDRYNEQFF. As DNA, the CDR3 is TGCAGCGTTGAAGTGAGGGACAGGTACAATGAGCAGTTCTTC.

To note about this clonotype: A much larger clone is a single base away; this may be a read error. In DNA, the CDR3 is TGTGCCAGCAGCGACAAAAGGGGAAGGGATCTACCACGAGAAGCTTCCTTT. Amino acid sequence: CASSDKRGRDLPREASF. The chain carries TRBV6-5 and TRBJ1-1; tentative D call: TRBD1 (5 bases). The length of the CDR3 is 17 residues. Germline V gene data show CDR1 as MNHEY and CDR2 as SVGAGI.

This clonotype was counted between two and nine times. The chain has TRBV27 and TRBJ1-1; the D gene is possibly TRBD1 (6 bases). The ends were cut back, 11 bases at V and 4 bases at J, with 20 bases in the middle. Germline V gene data show CDR1 as MNHEY and CDR2 as SMNVEV (reference sequence). CDR3 length: 14 residues. CDR3 in DNA: TGTGCCGCCAAATCCAGGGGTATAGGCACTGAAGCTTTCTTT. This gives the protein CAAKSRGIGTEAFF.

This clonotype was counted between two and nine times. The chain employs TRBV28 and TRBJ2-2, with D possibly TRBD1 on 5 matching bases. The CDR3 has 16 residues. Looked up from germline, CDR1 is MDHEN and CDR2 is SYDVKM. Trimming took off 7 bases at V and 0 bases at J, with 15 bases between the two ends. CDR3 loop: CASKWGPGSNTGELFF. CDR3 bases: TGTGCCAGCAAGTGGGGTCCAGGGTCGAACACCGGGGAGCTGTTTTTT.

Many counts were recorded for this clonotype. The rearrangement links TRBV20-1 to TRBJ1-5; 8 nucleotides align to TRBD1. The V segment lost 6 bases and the J segment 15 bases; nucleotides outside the gene matches: 7. Germline V gene sequence: CDR1 DFQATT, CDR2 SNEGSKA (reference sequence). This CDR3 has 10 residues. The CDR3 bases are TGCAGTGCGCATGACAGGGGAGTGCATTTT. Amino acid sequence: CSAHDRGVHF.

This clonotype was found many times. The rearrangement uses TRBV11-1 and TRBJ1-1; D is perhaps TRBD1 (5 bases). Germline CDR1 reads SGHAT; CDR2 reads FQDESV (reference sequence). There are 14 residues in the CDR3. The ends were cut back, 5 bases at V and 3 bases at J, with 13 bases in the middle. The CDR3 protein is CASSLSQGDTEAFF. The CDR3, as DNA: TGTGCCAGCAGCCTGTCGCAGGGTGACACTGAAGCTTTCTTT. Full variable domain (missing parts from reference TRBV11-1 and TRBJ1-1): EAEVAQSPRYKITEKSQAVAFWCDPISGHATLYWYRQILGQGPELLVQFQDESVVDDSQLPKDRFSAERLKGVDSTLKIQPAELGDSAMYLCASSLSQGDTEAFFGQGTRLTVV.

This clonotype was recorded many times. The V gene is TRBV23-1, the J gene TRBJ2-1; 10 nucleotides agree with TRBD2. TRBV23-1 is filed as an ORF, its function uncertain. The CDR3 is made up of 21 amino acids. Unmatched junction bases numbered 15, after V lost 0 bases and J lost 1 base. Written as DNA, the CDR3 is TGCGCCAGCAGTCAATCCCGCTCAAGAAGCGGGGGGGCCCCATCCTACAATGAGCAGTTCTTC. Its protein product is CASSQSRSRSGGAPSYNEQFF.

This clonotype showed up many times. This chain joins TRBV6-2 or TRBV6-3 and TRBJ2-7, with 7 bases fitting TRBD1. The V gene's germline CDR1 is MNHEY and CDR2 SVGEGT. The CDR3 contains 15 residues. V shed 7 bases and J 3 bases; nucleotides not matched to a gene: 12. The DNA for the CDR3 is TGTGCCAGCACCCCCAGACAGGGCCCCAACTACGAGCAGTACTTC. Protein sequence: CASTPRQGPNYEQYF.

This clonotype was detected ten times or more. This chain uses TRBV24-1 with TRBJ2-1; D possibly matches TRBD1 or TRBD2 (5 bases each). Trimming took 3 bases from V and 3 from J, leaving 14 bases between them. Germline-derived CDR1 and CDR2 are KGHDR and SFDVKD. This CDR3 contains 16 residues. CDR3 protein: CATSDPGPENYNEQFF. CDR3 in DNA: TGTGCCACCAGTGATCCGGGACCCGAGAACTACAATGAGCAGTTCTTC.

Sample share makes this clonotype medium-sized (0.01 to 0.1%). V gene TRBV2 combines with J gene TRBJ2-1; TRBD2 aligns across 12 bases. Per the germline V gene, CDR1 is SNHLY and CDR2 is FYNNEI. V gave up 6 bases and J gave up 7 bases; unmatched junction bases: 4. This CDR3 contains 14 residues. The DNA of the CDR3 is TGTGCCAGCAGGCGGACTAGCGGGGTTAATGAGCAGTTCTTC. Protein: CASRRTSGVNEQFF.

This clonotype has ten or more counts. The chain couples TRBV20-1 to TRBJ1-5, with unresolved D. The CDR3 totals 15 residues. Trimming stripped 3 bases from V and 3 bases from J, with 15 bases between. CDR1 and CDR2 (germline): DFQATT, SNEGSKA (reference sequence). The DNA of the CDR3 is TGCAGTGCTAGCCGGGCAGGAATAGACAATCAGCCCCAGCATTTT. Protein: CSASRAGIDNQPQHF.

Ten or more counts support this clonotype. The chain links TRBV30 to TRBJ1-1, with D unresolved. CDR1 GTSNPN and CDR2 SVGIG come from the germline V gene (reference sequence). The V gene lost 5 bases and the J gene lost 2 bases, with 3 bases spanning the gap. The CDR3 is made up of 10 amino acids. Here the CDR3 DNA reads TGTGCCTGGTACAACACTGAAGCTTTCTTT. Its protein is CAWYNTEAFF.

Details on this clonotype: A much larger clone lies a single base off, so this may be a read error. The CDR3 protein is CASGFAGGMDTEAFF. CDR3 sequence (DNA): TGTGCCAGCGGTTTCGCAGGGGGTATGGACACTGAAGCTTTCTTT. The chain combines TRBV12-3 or TRBV12-4 with TRBJ1-1; 7 positions agree with TRBD1. The CDR3 runs to 15 residues.

As regards this clonotype: Since a much larger clone is just one base distant, this may be a read error. The CDR3 ends on some other residue instead of the conserved phenylalanine or tryptophan, so this is likely a read error. This chain joins TRBV20-1 and TRBJ1-5; D gene uncertain. V dropped 3 bases and J dropped 4 bases, with 13 bases sitting between them. Germline-derived CDR1 and CDR2 are DFQATT and SNEGSKA (reference sequence). The CDR3 length is 14 residues. The CDR3 DNA follows: TGCAGTGCTAGTTCGGTCCAAGGTAATCAGCCCCAGCATTCT. Its protein product is CSASSVQGNQPQHS.

This clonotype was seen repeatedly, ten times or more. The chain is built from TRBV20-1 and TRBJ2-7; maybe TRBD1 (6 bases). The V and J ends lost 0 bases and 0 bases respectively, with 12 bases between them. Per the germline V gene, CDR1 is DFQATT and CDR2 is SNEGSKA (reference sequence). The length of the CDR3 is 15 residues. The CDR3 DNA reads TGCAGTGCTAGAGACCCGCGGACAGACTCCTACGAGCAGTACTTC. Translating it yields CSARDPRTDSYEQYF.

This clonotype has a count of ten or more. V and J are TRBV6-5 and TRBJ1-5, with D hard to call. Germline CDR1 reads MNHEY; CDR2 reads SVGAGI. The CDR3 contains 15 residues. V dropped 6 bases and J dropped 0 bases, with 12 bases sitting between them. CDR3 bases: TGTGCCAGCAGCCGCGAGCAAAATAGCAATCAGCCCCAGCATTTT. Translation gives CASSREQNSNQPQHF.

This clonotype has just a few counts. The CDR3 nucleotides are TGTGCCAGCAGTTCCACCGGGACAAGGGACGAGCAGTACTTC. Amino acids: CASSSTGTRDEQYF. The genes are TRBV6-2 or TRBV6-3 and TRBJ2-7; D perhaps matches TRBD1 (6 bases). V lost 4 bases, J lost 5 bases, and 15 bases lay in between. This CDR3 region has 14 residues. Looked up from germline, CDR1 is MNHEY and CDR2 is SVGEGT.